This T cell receptor (beta chain) was sequenced for a study of T cells in localized non-small cell lung cancer. The table came from immunoSEQ multiplex PCR; TCRdb's copy has only in-frame clones and leaves some out. The data contain about 18,000 clones, roughly four fifths of them singletons. Study-level findings and limits: Tumor showed lower T cell clonality than uninvolved adjacent lung, where it was highest.

Trimming at V came to 2 bases and at J to 8 bases, leaving 3 bases not matched to a gene. Per the germline V gene, CDR1 is KGHSH and CDR2 is LQKENI. The CDR3 spans 13 residues. This clone was found a few times. Its specificity is unknown. The source material was peripheral blood, sampled before any cancer treatment. This chain joins TRBV18 and TRBJ2-1; the match to TRBD2 covers 7 bases. The sequence was collected from a male donor older than 55 with stage I lung adenocarcinoma. Here the CDR3 reads CASSPGTTDEQFF. CDR3 sequence (DNA): TGTGCCAGCTCACCAGGGACTACGGATGAGCAGTTCTTC.